This TCR beta chain comes out of a study of blood T cell repertoires in COVID-19. Study-level information: Samples came from the United States, Italy and Spain, spanning acute and convalescent COVID-19. PBMCs, B-cell-depleted T cells, or T cells were the source of the cDNA or gDNA that made up the material.

The V gene lost 3 bases and the J gene lost 2 bases, with 13 bases spanning the gap. The CDR3 is 16 residues long. Germline lookup yields CDR1 ENHRY and CDR2 SYGVKD. Enrollment of patients from Seattle took place during active infection, with longitudinal follow-up. Original processing notes: The assay estimated nucleated cells by amplifying reference gene primers. Repertoires were generated with immunoSEQ multiplex PCR, while TCRdb's copy carries only in-frame clones and drops some. V and J calls and clone size are as listed in that table; D and trimming were resolved from the DNA. The sample shows roughly 120,000 clones, 90% of them seen only once.

Sequenced input: peripheral blood. The clonotype originates from a woman aged 55 to 70 with COVID-19, enrolled during active disease. The chain couples TRBV10-3 to TRBJ1-4, with a weak D call TRBD1 (6 bases). In nucleotides, the CDR3 is TGTGCCATCAGTGATTCTTCAGGGGAGACTAATGAAAAACTGTTTTTT. Its translation: CAISDSSGETNEKLFF.